This T cell receptor beta chain is from a study of beta chain features in type 1 diabetes. Study-wide results and caveats: Across all four CD4+ subsets, people with type 1 diabetes showed modestly shorter TCRB CDR3s.

Staining for CD45RO/CCR7/CD25/CD127/CD95/CD27 allowed sorting of CD4+ naive, central memory, regulatory and stem cell-like memory cells. Reverse transcribing all isolated RNA meant expressed TCRB transcripts were sequenced. Assay: immunoSEQ multiplex PCR; the TCRdb copy retains only in-frame clones and omits some. The profile shows some 290,000 clones, approximately 24% of them singletons. This clone was seen just once. Its matching antigen is unknown. The CDR3 has 12 amino acids. Trimming shortened V by 4 bases and J by 11 bases, and 14 bases separated the two germline ends. The germline gives CDR1 SGHNT, CDR2 YENEEA.

The receptor was derived from a woman aged 25-40 years with type 1 diabetes. The genes are TRBV11-3 and TRBJ1-1; D perhaps matches TRBD1 (5 bases). Sequenced material: naive CD4+ T cells from blood. The CDR3 sequence is CASSSRGGRAFF. In DNA, the CDR3 is TGTGCCAGCAGCTCTCGGGGGGGACGGGCTTTCTTT.